A selection of T cell receptor beta chains follows, all from one sample in a study of cytomegalovirus exposure and HLA in healthy donors. Sequenced by immunoSEQ multiplex PCR; TCRdb stores in-frame clones only, minus some. This table holds 91,000 or so clones. What was sequenced was PBMCs. The receptors were sampled from a woman in her twenties or thirties in good health and CMV-seronegative. CDR3s include the opening cysteine and the closing phenylalanine or tryptophan. The D gene is left open where the match is weak.

>TRBV15|TRBJ2-7|TRBD2
TGTGCCACCAGCAGAGACCTAGCGGGGGGGGGCTTGAGAGTTAGCTACGAGCAGTACTTC
CATSRDLAGGGLRVSYEQYF
>TRBV4-2|TRBJ2-7|TRBD2
TGTGCCAGCAGCCAAGTTGGCGGGACTAGCGGAATCTACGAGCAGTACTTC
CASSQVGGTSGIYEQYF
>TRBV9|TRBJ1-1|TRBD1
TGTGCCAGCAGCCCCAGGACAGGGACAGTAACTGAAGCTTTCTTT
CASSPRTGTVTEAFF
>TRBV9|TRBJ2-1|TRBD2
TGTGCCAGCGCCCAGAGCGGGGGCCCCTACAATGAGCAGTTCTTC
CASAQSGGPYNEQFF
>TRBV4-2|TRBJ2-3|TRBD2
TGTGCCAGCAGCCCGGGACTAGCGGAAAGGGCTACGCAGTATTTT
CASSPGLAERATQYF
>TRBV19|TRBJ2-3|.
TGTGCCAGTAGTATTCGGCTCGAGGGGGCAGATACGCAGTATTTT
CASSIRLEGADTQYF
>TRBV6-5|TRBJ1-5|.
TGTGCCAGCAGTTACTCTAGGGGTTGGCAGCCCCAGCATTTT
CASSYSRGWQPQHF
>TRBV6-5|TRBJ2-7|TRBD2
TGTGCCAGCAGCCTGACTAGCGAGTCCTCCGAGCAGTACTTC
CASSLTSESSEQYF
>TRBV11-2|TRBJ2-1|.
TGTGCCAGCAGCTCTCAGGGGAGTCCCTACAATGAGCAGTTCTTC
CASSSQGSPYNEQFF
>TRBV5-4|TRBJ2-7|TRBD1
TGTGCCAGCAGCTTGGGGACAGGGCCCTCCTACGAGCAGTACTTC
CASSLGTGPSYEQYF
>TRBV9|TRBJ1-1|TRBD1
TGTGCCAGCAGCGACCGGGACAGGGGCACTGAAGCTTTCTTT
CASSDRDRGTEAFF
>TRBV7-9|TRBJ1-1|TRBD1
TGTGCCAGCAGCCCTAGGGACAGAGGAATGAACACTGAAGCTTTCTTT
CASSPRDRGMNTEAFF
>TRBV7-6|TRBJ1-3|TRBD1
TGTGCCAGCAGCTTAGCGCTAAGGGGGCAGCGAATTGGAAACACCATATATTTT
CASSLALRGQRIGNTIYF
>TRBV6-5|TRBJ2-7|TRBD1
TGTGCCAGCAGTTACTCGGGACAGGGGCCCTACGAGCAGTACTTC
CASSYSGQGPYEQYF
>TRBV6-5|TRBJ2-7|.
TGTGCCAGCAGTTACCGAACAGGGAGTTTCTACGAGCAGTACTTC
CASSYRTGSFYEQYF
>TRBV7-3|TRBJ2-1|.
TGTGCCAGCAGCCCCAGCTCCCCGCTACAGTACAATGAGCAGTTCTTC
CASSPSSPLQYNEQFF
>TRBV12-5|TRBJ2-5|TRBD2
TGTGCTAGTGCTAGCGGGGGAACCCGCGGGACCCAGTACTTC
CASASGGTRGTQYF
>TRBV7-2|TRBJ1-4|.
TGTGCCAGCAGCCCCTCCCCTAATGAAAAACTGTTTTTT
CASSPSPNEKLFF
>TRBV7-3|TRBJ1-1|TRBD1
TGTGCCAGCAGTCGGGACAGAGACAACACTGAAGCTTTCTTT
CASSRDRDNTEAFF
>TRBV25-1|TRBJ2-2|.
TGTGCCAGCAGTGAACCTGGACAGCCGAGGCCCGGGGAGCTGTTTTTT
CASSEPGQPRPGELFF
>TRBV28|TRBJ1-5|.
TGTGCCAGCAGTTTCGAGGGGCCCCAGCATTTT
CASSFEGPQHF